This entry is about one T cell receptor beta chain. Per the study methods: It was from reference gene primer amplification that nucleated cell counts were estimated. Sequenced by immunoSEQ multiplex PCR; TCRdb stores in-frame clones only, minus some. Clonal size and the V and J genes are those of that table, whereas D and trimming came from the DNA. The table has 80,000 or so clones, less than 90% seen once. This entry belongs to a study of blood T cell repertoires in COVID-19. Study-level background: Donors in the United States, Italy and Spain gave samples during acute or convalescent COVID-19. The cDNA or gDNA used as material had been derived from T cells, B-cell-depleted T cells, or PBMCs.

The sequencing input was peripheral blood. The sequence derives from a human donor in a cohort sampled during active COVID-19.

The CDR3 here is CASMEDRAEAFF. CDR3 sequence (DNA): TGTGCCAGCATGGAGGACAGGGCTGAAGCTTTCTTT. This chain uses TRBV2 with TRBJ1-1; 8 bases align to TRBD1. Germline V gives CDR1 SNHLY, CDR2 FYNNEI. The junction had 4 bases not matched to a gene; V was cut back by 7 bases and J by 6 bases. The CDR3 sequence is 12 residues long.